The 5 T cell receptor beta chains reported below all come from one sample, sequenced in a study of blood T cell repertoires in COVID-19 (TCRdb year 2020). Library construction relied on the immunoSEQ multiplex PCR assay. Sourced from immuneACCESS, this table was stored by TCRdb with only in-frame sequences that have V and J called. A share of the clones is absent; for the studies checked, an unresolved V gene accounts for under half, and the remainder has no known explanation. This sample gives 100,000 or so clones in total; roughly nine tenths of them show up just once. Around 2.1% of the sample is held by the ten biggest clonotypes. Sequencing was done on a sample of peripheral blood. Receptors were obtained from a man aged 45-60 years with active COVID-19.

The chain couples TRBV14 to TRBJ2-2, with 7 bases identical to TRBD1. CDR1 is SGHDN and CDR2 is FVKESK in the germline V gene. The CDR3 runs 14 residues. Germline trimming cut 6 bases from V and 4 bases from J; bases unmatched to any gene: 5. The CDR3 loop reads CASRRQGSTGELFF. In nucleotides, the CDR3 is TGTGCCAGCAGGCGACAGGGAAGCACCGGGGAGCTGTTTTTT.

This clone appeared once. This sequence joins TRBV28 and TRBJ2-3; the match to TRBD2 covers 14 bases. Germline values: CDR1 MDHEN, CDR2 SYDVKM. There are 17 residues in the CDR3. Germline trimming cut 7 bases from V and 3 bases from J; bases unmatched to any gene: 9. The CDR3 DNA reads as TGTGCCAGCAATAAGGGACTAGCGGGAGTAGGGACAGATACGCAGTATTTT. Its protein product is CASNKGLAGVGTDTQYF.

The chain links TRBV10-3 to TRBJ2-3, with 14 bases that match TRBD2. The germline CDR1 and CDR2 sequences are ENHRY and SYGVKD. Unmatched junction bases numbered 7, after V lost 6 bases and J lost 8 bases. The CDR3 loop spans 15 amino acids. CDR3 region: CAIRGTSGSGGTQYF. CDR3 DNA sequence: TGTGCCATCAGGGGGACTAGCGGGAGTGGGGGTACGCAGTATTTT.

The CDR3 is CASSPKERRDYEQYV. DNA for the CDR3: TGCGCCAGCAGTCCCAAGGAGCGACGAGACTACGAGCAGTACGTC. The V gene is TRBV23-1, the J gene TRBJ2-7, with D hard to call. TRBV23-1 is an ORF, with its function uncertain. The length of the CDR3 is 15 residues. V lost 4 bases to trimming and J lost 3 bases, with 16 bases between them.

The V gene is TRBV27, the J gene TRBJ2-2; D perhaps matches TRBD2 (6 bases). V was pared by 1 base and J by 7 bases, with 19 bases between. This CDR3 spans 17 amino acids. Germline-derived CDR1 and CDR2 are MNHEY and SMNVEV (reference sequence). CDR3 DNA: TGTGCCAGCAGTTTATACGGAAAGGGACTCCGGGGCGGGGAGCTGTTTTTT. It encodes CASSLYGKGLRGGELFF.